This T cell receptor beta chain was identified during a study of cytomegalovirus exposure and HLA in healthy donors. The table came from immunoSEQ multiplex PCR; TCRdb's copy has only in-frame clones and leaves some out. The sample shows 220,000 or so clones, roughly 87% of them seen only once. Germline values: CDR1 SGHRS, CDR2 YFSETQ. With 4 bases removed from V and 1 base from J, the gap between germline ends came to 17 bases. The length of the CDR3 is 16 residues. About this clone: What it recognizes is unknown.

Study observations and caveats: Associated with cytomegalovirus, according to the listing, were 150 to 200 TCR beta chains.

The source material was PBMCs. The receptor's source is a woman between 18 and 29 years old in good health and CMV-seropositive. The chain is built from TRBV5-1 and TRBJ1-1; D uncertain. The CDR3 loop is CASSRPSGPRNTEAFF. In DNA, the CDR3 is TGCGCCAGCAGCAGACCATCTGGCCCTAGGAACACTGAAGCTTTCTTT.